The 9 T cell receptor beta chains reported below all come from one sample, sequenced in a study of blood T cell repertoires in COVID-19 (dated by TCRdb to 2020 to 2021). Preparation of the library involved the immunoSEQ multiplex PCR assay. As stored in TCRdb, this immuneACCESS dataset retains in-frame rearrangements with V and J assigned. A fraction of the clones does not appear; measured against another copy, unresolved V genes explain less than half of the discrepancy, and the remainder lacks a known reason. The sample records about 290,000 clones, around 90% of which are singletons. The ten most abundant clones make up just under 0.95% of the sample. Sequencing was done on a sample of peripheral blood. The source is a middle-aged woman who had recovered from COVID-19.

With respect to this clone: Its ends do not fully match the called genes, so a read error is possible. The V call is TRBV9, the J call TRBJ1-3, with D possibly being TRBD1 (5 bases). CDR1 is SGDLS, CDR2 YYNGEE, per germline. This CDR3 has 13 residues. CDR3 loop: CKDSSFSGNTIYF. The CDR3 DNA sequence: TGCAAAGACAGTTCCTTCTCTGGAAACACCATATATTTT.

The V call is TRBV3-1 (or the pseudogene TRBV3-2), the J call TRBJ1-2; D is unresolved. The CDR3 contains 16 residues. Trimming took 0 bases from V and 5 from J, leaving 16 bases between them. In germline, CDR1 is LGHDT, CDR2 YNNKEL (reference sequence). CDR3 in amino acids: CASSQDRPLSGYGYTF. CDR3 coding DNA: TGTGCCAGCAGCCAAGATCGACCCCTCAGCGGATATGGCTACACCTTC.

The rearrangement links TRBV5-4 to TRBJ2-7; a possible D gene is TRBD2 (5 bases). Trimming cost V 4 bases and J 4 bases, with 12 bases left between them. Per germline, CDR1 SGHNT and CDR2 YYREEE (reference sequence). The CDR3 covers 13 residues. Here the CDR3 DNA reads TGTGCCAGCAGCCCTGTGGGCGGGTACGAGCAGTACTTC. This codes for CASSPVGGYEQYF.

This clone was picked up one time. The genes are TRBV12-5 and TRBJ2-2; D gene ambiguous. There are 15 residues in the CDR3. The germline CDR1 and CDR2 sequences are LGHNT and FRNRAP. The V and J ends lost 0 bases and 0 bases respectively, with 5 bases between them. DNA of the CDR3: TGTGCTAGTGGTTTGGTCCAGGCGAACACCGGGGAGCTGTTTTTT. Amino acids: CASGLVQANTGELFF.

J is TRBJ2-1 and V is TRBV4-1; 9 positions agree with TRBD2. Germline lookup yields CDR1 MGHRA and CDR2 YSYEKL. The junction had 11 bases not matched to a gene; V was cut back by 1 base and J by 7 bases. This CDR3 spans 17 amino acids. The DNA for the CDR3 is TGCGCCAGCAGCCAAGTGGGGACGCGGGAGGGCATAAATGAGCAGTTCTTC. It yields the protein CASSQVGTREGINEQFF.

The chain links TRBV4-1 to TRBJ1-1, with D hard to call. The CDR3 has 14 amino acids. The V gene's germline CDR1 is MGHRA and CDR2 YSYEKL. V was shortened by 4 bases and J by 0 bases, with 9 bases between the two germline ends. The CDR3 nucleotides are TGCGCCAGCAGCCCCGGGTCATTGAACACTGAAGCTTTCTTT. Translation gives CASSPGSLNTEAFF.

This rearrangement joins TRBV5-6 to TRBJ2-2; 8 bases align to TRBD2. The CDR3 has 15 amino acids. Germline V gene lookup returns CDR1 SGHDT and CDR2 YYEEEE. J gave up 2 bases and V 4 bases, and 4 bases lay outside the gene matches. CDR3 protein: CASSGSGKNTGELFF. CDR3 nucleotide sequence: TGTGCCAGCAGCGGTAGCGGGAAAAACACCGGGGAGCTGTTTTTT.

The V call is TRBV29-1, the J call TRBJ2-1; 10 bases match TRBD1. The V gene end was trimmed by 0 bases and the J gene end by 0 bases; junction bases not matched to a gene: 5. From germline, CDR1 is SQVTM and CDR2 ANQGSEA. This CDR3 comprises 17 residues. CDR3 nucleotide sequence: TGCAGCGTTGAAGACGACAGGGGGCTTGGCTCCTACAATGAGCAGTTCTTC. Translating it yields CSVEDDRGLGSYNEQFF.

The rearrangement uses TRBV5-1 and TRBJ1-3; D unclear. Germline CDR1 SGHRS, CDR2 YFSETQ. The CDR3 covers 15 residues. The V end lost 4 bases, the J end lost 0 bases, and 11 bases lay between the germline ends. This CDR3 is CASSTGAGSGNTIYF. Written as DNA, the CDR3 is TGCGCCAGCAGCACCGGCGCGGGCTCTGGAAACACCATATATTTT. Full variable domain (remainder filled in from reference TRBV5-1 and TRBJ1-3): KAGVTQTPRYLIKTRGQQVTLSCSPISGHRSVSWYQQTPGQGLQFLFEYFSETQRNKGNFPGRFSGRQFSNSRSEMNVSTLELGDSALYLCASSTGAGSGNTIYFGEGSWLTVV.